Presented here are 9 T cell receptor beta chains from one specimen sequenced in a study of T cell responses to AZD1222 COVID-19 vaccine. Profiling relied on immunoSEQ multiplex PCR, and the TCRdb table lists in-frame clones only, not all of them. The sample shows 150,000 to 200,000 clones, 94% of them seen only once. The sequences come from peripheral blood, collected on day 0 of AZD1222 vaccination. All receptors derive from an adult in good health.

The chain employs TRBV7-9 and TRBJ2-5; 12 bases match TRBD1. The CDR3 loop spans 17 amino acids. Per the germline V gene, CDR1 is SEHNR and CDR2 is FQNEAQ (reference sequence). The junction had 10 bases not matched to a gene; V was cut back by 1 base and J by 7 bases. The CDR3 reads CASSLGSGTGGSWTQYF. The DNA for the CDR3 is TGTGCCAGCAGCTTAGGTTCCGGGACAGGGGGCAGCTGGACCCAGTACTTC.

The chain recombines TRBV29-1 with TRBJ2-7; D unresolved. The germline V gene encodes CDR1 SQVTM and CDR2 ANQGSEA. The CDR3 has 12 amino acids. Trimming took off 6 bases at V and 2 bases at J, with 11 bases between the two ends. The CDR3 DNA sequence: TGCAGCGTAAGACCCGACCCCTACGAGCAGTACTTC. It encodes CSVRPDPYEQYF.

The CDR3: CASSSIPIYNEQFF. Written as DNA, the CDR3 is TGTGCCAGCAGTTCCATCCCCATTTACAATGAGCAGTTCTTC. This chain uses TRBV27 with TRBJ2-1; unclear D gene. The V end lost 4 bases, the J end lost 4 bases, and 11 bases lay between the germline ends. The CDR3 loop spans 14 amino acids. The germline V gene encodes CDR1 MNHEY and CDR2 SMNVEV (reference sequence).

V usage is TRBV7-9 and J usage is TRBJ2-3; TRBD2 matches at 7 bases. J lost 0 bases, V lost 1 base, and 1 base had no gene match. This CDR3 contains 15 residues. CDR1 and CDR2 (germline): SEHNR, FQNEAQ (reference sequence). CDR3 in amino acids: CASSLGSGSTDTQYF. The DNA of the CDR3 is TGTGCCAGCAGCTTAGGTAGCGGGAGCACAGATACGCAGTATTTT.

CDR3 sequence: CASRREGSYNEQFF. CDR3 sequence (DNA): TGCGCCAGCAGGCGGGAGGGCTCCTACAATGAGCAGTTCTTC. V gene TRBV10-2 combines with J gene TRBJ2-1; 9 nucleotides agree with TRBD2. This CDR3 is built from 14 residues. V was clipped by 6 bases and J by 0 bases; unmatched bases: 0. Looked up from germline, CDR1 is WSHSY and CDR2 is SAAADI.

CDR3 sequence: CAAGLNTQYF. CDR3 coding DNA: TGTGCCGCGGGCTTGAATACGCAGTATTTT. The chain employs TRBV27 and TRBJ2-3, with D perhaps TRBD2 (5 bases). Per germline, CDR1 MNHEY and CDR2 SMNVEV (reference sequence). The CDR3 is made up of 10 amino acids. Trimming shortened V by 11 bases and J by 7 bases, and 10 bases separated the two germline ends.

This chain links TRBV7-9 with TRBJ1-1; 10 bases agree with TRBD1. This CDR3 spans 15 amino acids. Germline V gives CDR1 SEHNR, CDR2 FQNEAQ (reference sequence). V lost 5 bases, J lost 5 bases, and 8 bases stayed unmatched. The CDR3 reads CASSTRDRGRTEAFF. DNA for the CDR3: TGTGCCAGCAGCACCCGGGACAGGGGACGGACTGAAGCTTTCTTT.

The chain has TRBV15 and TRBJ1-2, with D hard to call. The length of the CDR3 is 14 residues. Germline values: CDR1 LNHNV, CDR2 YYDKDF (reference sequence). Trimming removed 0 bases from V and 4 bases from J, with 9 bases in between. The CDR3 DNA sequence: TGTGCCACCAGCAGAGATAAGGCCAGCTATGGCTACACCTTC. Protein sequence: CATSRDKASYGYTF.

In its sample, this clone was seen a few times. This rearrangement joins TRBV28 to TRBJ2-7, with 9 bases fitting TRBD2. This CDR3 has 13 residues. V was clipped by 5 bases and J by 7 bases; unmatched bases: 6. Germline loops: CDR1 MDHEN, CDR2 SYDVKM. This CDR3 reads CASSIAGVGEQYF. For the CDR3, the DNA is TGTGCCAGCAGTATAGCGGGAGTTGGGGAGCAGTACTTC.